These 10 T cell receptor beta chains originate from one sample sequenced in a study of blood T cell repertoires in COVID-19. Libraries were prepared by immunoSEQ multiplex PCR; TCRdb keeps only in-frame clonotypes and omits some of them. The sample lists roughly 99,000 clones; 84% were seen once. Specimen: peripheral blood. The receptors were gathered from a human donor in a cohort sampled during active COVID-19.

This sequence joins TRBV6-4 and TRBJ2-1; 8 bases agree with TRBD1. The CDR3 contains 13 residues. Germline trimming cut 2 bases from V and 8 bases from J; bases unmatched to any gene: 2. CDR1 is MRHNA, CDR2 SNTAGT, per germline. The CDR3 DNA sequence: TGTGCCAGCAGTGACGGGACAGGCCATGAGCAGTTCTTC. This encodes CASSDGTGHEQFF.

By sample fraction, this clone is medium-sized (0.01 to 0.1%). This chain links TRBV28 with TRBJ2-1; D gene ambiguous. The CDR3 runs 19 residues. V gave up 4 bases and J gave up 3 bases, with 25 bases separating them. Germline V gene lookup returns CDR1 MDHEN and CDR2 SYDVKM. CDR3 coding DNA: TGTGCCAGCAGTTCCGATGATTATGGTTCGGGTTTGTTCTACAATGAGCAGTTCTTC. Amino acid sequence: CASSSDDYGSGLFYNEQFF.

This clone was seen only a few times. The chain uses TRBV5-1 and TRBJ2-1; D is uncertain. The germline V gene encodes CDR1 SGHRS and CDR2 YFSETQ. CDR3 length equals 12 residues. V was pared by 3 bases and J by 3 bases, with 4 bases between. CDR3 residues: CASSWSYNEQFF. CDR3 DNA sequence: TGCGCCAGCAGCTGGAGCTACAATGAGCAGTTCTTC.

This clone occurred once. The chain combines TRBV4-1 with TRBJ1-4, with D perhaps TRBD1 (5 bases). Trimming took 5 bases from V and 7 from J, leaving 29 bases between them. Germline V gene lookup returns CDR1 MGHRA and CDR2 YSYEKL. This CDR3 is built from 19 residues. The CDR3 coding sequence is TGCGCCAGCAGCTACGGGGGGAATCCGACTCGTAATTGGGGTGAAAAACTGTTTTTT. Translating it yields CASSYGGNPTRNWGEKLFF.

This sequence joins TRBV18 and TRBJ1-1; 8 bases are shared with TRBD1. There are 15 residues in the CDR3. Trimming took 8 bases from V and 1 from J; bases not matched to a gene: 9. Germline CDR1 reads KGHSH; CDR2 reads LQKENI. The CDR3 spells CASRTQGAPNTEAFF. CDR3 nucleotide sequence: TGTGCCAGCCGAACTCAGGGGGCTCCGAACACTGAAGCTTTCTTT.

This clone was seen a few times. The chain recombines TRBV28 with TRBJ2-1, with 10 bases matching TRBD1. Germline V gives CDR1 MDHEN, CDR2 SYDVKM. V was pared by 5 bases and J by 1 base, with 5 bases of the junction left unmatched. This CDR3 spans 16 amino acids. This CDR3 reads CASSLPGQGSYNEQFF. CDR3 DNA: TGTGCCAGCAGTCTTCCGGGACAGGGGTCCTACAATGAGCAGTTCTTC.

In this sample, this clone turned up once. This chain links TRBV4-1 with TRBJ1-2; D uncertain. CDR1 and CDR2 from the germline V gene are MGHRA and YSYEKL. V shed 2 bases and J shed 4 bases, with 8 bases lying between them. CDR3 length: 13 residues. The CDR3: CASSQTLVYGYTF. The CDR3 DNA sequence: TGCGCCAGCAGCCAAACTTTAGTCTATGGCTACACCTTC.

V usage is TRBV29-1 and J usage is TRBJ2-1; tentative D call: TRBD2 (6 bases). Germline assignment: CDR1 SQVTM and CDR2 ANQGSEA. This CDR3 is 15 amino acids long. V lost 3 bases, J lost 0 bases, and 12 bases lay in between. CDR3 protein: CSVDGGGFSYNEQFF. DNA for the CDR3: TGCAGCGTTGACGGTGGGGGGTTCTCCTACAATGAGCAGTTCTTC.

The sample holds one count of this clone. The J gene is TRBJ2-1, the V gene TRBV18, with 10 bases lining up with TRBD2. The CDR3 length is 16 residues. V shed 3 bases, J shed 9 bases, and the junction held 11 bases outside the gene matches. Germline V gene sequence: CDR1 KGHSH, CDR2 LQKENI. CDR3 DNA sequence: TGTGCCAGCTCACCCCAGGGAGCGGGAGGGCCGTTTGAGCAGTTCTTC. This gives the protein CASSPQGAGGPFEQFF. Based on the CDR3 plus reference TRBV18 and TRBJ2-1, the full variable domain is NAGVMQNPRHLVRRRGQEARLRCSPMKGHSHVYWYRQLPEEGLKFMVYLQKENIIDESGMPKERFSAEFPKEGPSILRIQQVVRGDSAAYFCASSPQGAGGPFEQFFGPGTRLTVL.

This clone appeared a few times. The chain has TRBV19 and TRBJ2-7, with unresolved D. Germline V CDR1 and CDR2: LNHDA, SQIVND (reference sequence). Trimming left V 4 bases short and J 4 bases short, with 14 bases between. The CDR3 has 14 amino acids. The CDR3 sequence: CASSNPPLVYEQYF. The CDR3 DNA reads as TGTGCCAGTAGTAACCCTCCTTTAGTATACGAGCAGTACTTC.